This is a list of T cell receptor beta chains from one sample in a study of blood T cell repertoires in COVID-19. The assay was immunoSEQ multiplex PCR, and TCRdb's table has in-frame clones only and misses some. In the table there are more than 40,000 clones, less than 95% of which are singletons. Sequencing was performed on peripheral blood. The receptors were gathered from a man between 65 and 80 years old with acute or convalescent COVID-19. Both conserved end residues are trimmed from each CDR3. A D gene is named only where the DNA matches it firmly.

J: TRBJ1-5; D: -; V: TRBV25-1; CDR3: ASSPGNQPQH
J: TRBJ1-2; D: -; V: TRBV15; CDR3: ATSRETEYGYT
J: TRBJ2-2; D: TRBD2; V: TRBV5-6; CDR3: ASSFPSGGQTGELF
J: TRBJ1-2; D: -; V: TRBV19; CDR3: ASSLQGHAFYGYT
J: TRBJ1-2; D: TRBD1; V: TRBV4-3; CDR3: ASSQDLRTGGGYT
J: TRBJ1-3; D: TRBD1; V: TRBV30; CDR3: AWRHVQGVGRNTIY
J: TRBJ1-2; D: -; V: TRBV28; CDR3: ASGGQQGLYGYT
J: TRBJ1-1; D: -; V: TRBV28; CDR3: ASTEGGSPKAF
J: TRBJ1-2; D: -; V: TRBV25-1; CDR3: ASSEQGNYGYT
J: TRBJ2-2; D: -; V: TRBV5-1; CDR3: ASSSEGWVTGELF
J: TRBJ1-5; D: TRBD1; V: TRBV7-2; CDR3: ASSLDRGDSNQPQH
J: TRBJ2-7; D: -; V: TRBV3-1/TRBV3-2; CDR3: ASSQDYRSYEQY
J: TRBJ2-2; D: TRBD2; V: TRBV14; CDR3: ASSLERGGYTGELF
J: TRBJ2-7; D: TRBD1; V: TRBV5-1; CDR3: ASSLGTESSYEQY
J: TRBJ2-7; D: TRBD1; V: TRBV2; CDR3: ASGDSPSYEQY
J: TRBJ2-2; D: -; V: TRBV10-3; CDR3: AISDAVSGTGELF
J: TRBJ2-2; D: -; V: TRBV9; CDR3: ASQAGEAGELF
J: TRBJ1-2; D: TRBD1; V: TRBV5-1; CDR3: ASSPGGQGYGYT
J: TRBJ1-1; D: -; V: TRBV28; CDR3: ASTWRGATEAF
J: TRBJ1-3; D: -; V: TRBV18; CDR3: ASSADRPTGNTIY
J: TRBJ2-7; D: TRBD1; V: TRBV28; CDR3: ASTFTGVYEQY
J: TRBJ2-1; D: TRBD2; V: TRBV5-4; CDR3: ASSPGGLAGGEQF
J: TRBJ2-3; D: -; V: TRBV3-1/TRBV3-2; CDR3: ASSPGNTQY
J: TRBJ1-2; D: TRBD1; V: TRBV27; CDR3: ASSLFDGTDPFPHGYT
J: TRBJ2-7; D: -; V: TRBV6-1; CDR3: ASSEGPVQIYEQY
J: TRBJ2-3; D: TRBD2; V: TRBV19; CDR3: ASPRGGSDTQY
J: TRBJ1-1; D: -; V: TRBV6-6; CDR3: ATRGHLNTEAF
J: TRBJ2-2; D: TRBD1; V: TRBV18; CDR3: ASSPTGGRELF
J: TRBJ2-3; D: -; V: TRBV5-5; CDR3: ASSLGKTSTDTQY